This T cell receptor (beta chain) was obtained from a study of blood T cell repertoires in COVID-19 (TCRdb year 2020). Context from the whole study: Collaborator samples came from the United States, Italy and Spain and covered acute and convalescent phases of COVID-19. The material from the prospective study consisted of cDNA or gDNA derived from T cells, B-cell-depleted T cells, or PBMCs. Subjects who had been exposed to COVID-19, were actively infected with it, or had recovered from it provided the deeply sampled blood TCRbeta repertoires that made up the dataset. A freely available public database, intended as a resource for researchers studying the immune response to SARS-CoV-2, is where the repertoires were released. Samples came from the ongoing ImmuneRACE study (first 160 participants) plus 1,254 subjects from 6 global collaborators. Sample metadata almost always included a de-identified subject ID, COVID-19 status, age in years and sex. HLA class I and class II types, where available, came from metadata supplied by the sample provider rather than from assay-based typing.

Paper-wide results and their limitations: The quantity of clinical and demographic metadata differed by source and by participant and was supplied without curation.

The immunoSEQ Assay, a bias-controlled multiplex PCR, was used to amplify TCRbeta CDR3 regions from genomic DNA. Regarding the original processing steps: The number of nucleated cells in each sample was estimated from the amplification of reference gene primers within the assay. To quantify the absolute abundance of each unique TCRbeta CDR3 rearrangement, sequence reads were collapsed and filtered. Productive Simpson clonality was computed per sample as the square root of Simpson's diversity index over productive rearrangements. This immuneACCESS table, as held by TCRdb, lists in-frame sequences with V and J called but not all clones. Of the missing ones, under half trace to an unresolved V gene in checked studies; the others have no known cause. That table gives V, J and clone size, and the DNA gave D and trimming. The sample yields tens of thousands of clones; approximately 77% were counted once. The top ten hold 2% to 2.5% of the sample.

At one collaborating source in Seattle, patients were enrolled during active infection and were followed longitudinally through the course of disease. Collaborating institutions collected whole blood in K2EDTA tubes following their own protocols. For TCRbeta analysis, collaborators shipped samples as frozen whole blood, isolated PBMCs, or DNA extracted from either of those sample types. Notes on this clone: What antigen it recognizes has not been identified. No per-base quality is available; no much larger clone lies one base away.

CDR1 is given as SGHTS and CDR2 as YDEGEE, both from the germline V gene. Spanning cysteine to phenylalanine, the CDR3 consists of 15 amino acids. The read is trimmed to its CDR3 DNA, 45 bases read in frame from base 1. V ends up 4 bases short and J 3 bases short, with an unmatched junction base count of 5. The chain is assembled from TRBV5-8 and TRBJ2-2; a stretch of 8 junction bases matches TRBD1. The sequenced sample consisted of peripheral blood. The receptor's source is a man aged 65 to 79 with COVID-19, enrolled during active disease. The CDR3 has the sequence CASSAVRGHTGELFF. The sequenced DNA: TGTGCCAGCAGCGCAGTCAGGGGGCACACCGGGGAGCTGTTTTTT. Reference TRBV5-8 and TRBJ2-2 genes cover what lies past the CDR3, so the full variable domain is EAGVTQSPTHLIKTRGQQATLRCSPISGHTSVYWYQQALGLGLQFLLWYDEGEERNRGNFPPRFSGRQFPNYSSELNVNALELEDSALYLCASSAVRGHTGELFFGEGSRLTVL.